The sequence of this TCR beta chain was determined in a study of shared clonotypes between healthy human individuals. The study's findings and limits: Naive subsets generally exceeded memory subsets in estimated richness. The naive CD4 repertoires of a few donors were compared, and approximately 4.5% of clonotypes were shared.

Sequencing used immunoSEQ multiplex PCR; TCRdb keeps in-frame clones, though not all of them. The table includes 1.4 million to 1.5 million clones, roughly 97% detected once. CD4+ cells yielded CD45RA+ naive and CD45RA-negative memory subsets. Trimming at V came to 4 bases and at J to 5 bases, leaving 12 bases not matched to a gene. The germline gives CDR1 SEHNR, CDR2 FQNEAQ (reference sequence). This CDR3 is built from 18 residues. As for this clone: What it recognizes is unknown.

The sequence derives from a man aged 30 to 45 in good health. The chain links TRBV7-9 to TRBJ2-2; 11 bases agree with TRBD2. Material for sequencing was naive CD4+ T cells sorted from blood. The subset is: CD45RA+ positively selected. For the CDR3, the DNA is TGTGCCAGCAGCTCAATAGCGGGAGGGCCGGGTGTTACCGGGGAGCTGTTTTTT. Translating it yields CASSSIAGGPGVTGELFF.